Presented here are 27 T cell receptor beta chains from one specimen sequenced in a study of blood T cells in healthy people across ages (dated by TCRdb to the mid-2010s). Libraries were built with 5' RACE. The sequencer listed for this sample is Illumina HiSeq 2500. A second PCR of roughly 7 to 11 cycles was performed with a sample-barcoded 5' primer and a J-beta primer mix. The public reads were quality trimmed at Q25 with fastp and then assembled into clones with MiXCR by TCRdb, keeping productive beta chains. Identical CDR3 protein sequences are pooled into one entry, listed with their most common genes and DNA. This sample holds over 1.5 million distinct CDR3 sequences; roughly 50% were observed only once. The ten largest clones add up to about 2.1% of the sample. The sequencing sample was made of blood. All receptors derive from a woman in her thirties or forties in good health.

This clonotype was detected a few times. The chain joins TRBV28 to TRBJ2-1; 8 bases are shared with TRBD2. This CDR3 region has 11 residues. V lost 7 bases and J lost 15; bases outside the gene matches: 8. Germline loops: CDR1 MDHEN, CDR2 SYDVKM. CDR3 sequence (DNA): TGTGCCAGCAACCCCGGGAGGGGATGGTTCTTC. Translated, it gives CASNPGRGWFF.

The chain joins TRBV7-8 to TRBJ2-7, with a possible D match to TRBD1 (6 bases). This CDR3 is built from 16 residues. Trimming removed 3 bases at V and 0 bases at J, with 15 bases between. Germline assignment: CDR1 SGHVS and CDR2 FQNEAQ. CDR3 coding DNA: TGTGCCAGCAGCTTCCTCCGACAGGCGCCCTCCTACGAGCAGTACTTC. Amino acid sequence: CASSFLRQAPSYEQYF.

This sequence joins TRBV7-2 and TRBJ2-7; a possible D gene is TRBD1 (5 bases). V was trimmed by 6 bases and J by 0 bases, leaving 12 bases between them. The CDR3 length is 14 residues. The germline V gene encodes CDR1 SGHTA and CDR2 FQGNSA. CDR3 in DNA: TGTGCCAGCAGATTCGCTCAGGGCTCCTACGAGCAGTACTTC. This gives the protein CASRFAQGSYEQYF.

This clonotype was seen only a few times. V is TRBV27 and J is TRBJ2-3; D is possibly TRBD1 (6 bases). The V gene's germline CDR1 is MNHEY and CDR2 SMNVEV (reference sequence). This CDR3 contains 14 residues. Trimming pared 5 bases from V and 2 bases from J, leaving 11 bases between. As DNA, the CDR3 is TGTGCCAGCAGTGCAACAGGGATCACAGATACGCAGTATTTT. This translates into CASSATGITDTQYF.

The gene calls are TRBV20-1 and TRBJ2-1; 12 bases map to TRBD2. The CDR3 covers 14 residues. The germline CDR1 and CDR2 sequences are DFQATT and SNEGSKA (reference sequence). Trimming cost V 6 bases and J 4 bases; bases outside gene matches: 4. Written as DNA, the CDR3 is TGCAGTGCGTTACTAGCGGGGGGTTACAATGAGCAGTTCTTC. Protein product: CSALLAGGYNEQFF.

The V call is TRBV7-2, the J call TRBJ2-7; 12 nucleotides agree with TRBD1. Germline V CDR1 and CDR2: SGHTA, FQGNSA. This CDR3 has 15 residues. V gave up 5 bases and J gave up 3 bases; unmatched junction bases: 5. CDR3 loop: CASSGGQGAFYEQYF. The CDR3 nucleotides are TGTGCCAGCAGCGGGGGACAGGGGGCGTTCTACGAGCAGTACTTC.

J is TRBJ2-1 and V is TRBV27; D is perhaps TRBD2 (5 bases). Germline V gives CDR1 MNHEY, CDR2 SMNVEV (reference sequence). V lost 2 bases and J lost 0, with 11 bases in between. The CDR3 is 16 amino acids. CDR3 coding DNA: TGTGCCAGCAGTTTAACCAGCGGAGACTCCTACAATGAGCAGTTCTTC. Its protein product is CASSLTSGDSYNEQFF.

This chain joins TRBV5-6 and TRBJ2-5, with TRBD1 identical over 11 bases. Near its end, the DNA agrees better with TRBJ2-7, so the J call may be wrong. From germline, CDR1 is SGHDT and CDR2 YYEEEE. The CDR3 is 17 residues long. CDR3 sequence reads: CASSSIGGQGAPYEQYF. The CDR3 DNA follows: TGTGCCAGCAGCTCGATCGGAGGACAGGGGGCGCCTTACGAGCAGTACTTC.

The chain carries TRBV24-1 and TRBJ2-3; D remains unclear. Trimming left V 3 bases short and J 0 bases short, with 12 bases between. This CDR3 spans 16 amino acids. Germline V gene data show CDR1 as KGHDR and CDR2 as SFDVKD. CDR3 residues: CATSDISASSTDTQYF. CDR3 DNA sequence: TGTGCCACCAGTGATATTTCGGCCAGCAGCACAGATACGCAGTATTTT.

The J gene is TRBJ2-5, the V gene TRBV20-1; the match to TRBD2 covers 10 bases. The germline CDR1 and CDR2 sequences are DFQATT and SNEGSKA (reference sequence). There are 15 residues in the CDR3. With 1 base clipped from V and 2 bases from J, the junction kept 4 bases outside the gene matches. CDR3 sequence: CSARVRAGGQETQYF. CDR3 DNA sequence: TGCAGTGCTAGAGTTCGAGCGGGGGGGCAAGAGACCCAGTACTTC.

Points on this clonotype: At one boundary the junction diverges from the germline segment, which might be a read error. The chain combines TRBV27 with TRBJ2-7, with 7 bases aligning to TRBD2. CDR3 length: 12 residues. Germline V gene sequence: CDR1 MNHEY, CDR2 SMNVEV (reference sequence). The CDR3 DNA reads TGTGCCAACAGTACCGGGGGGTACGAGCAGTACTTC. Amino acids: CANSTGGYEQYF.

In its sample, this clonotype was seen a few times. This chain joins TRBV9 and TRBJ2-3, with a tentative D call TRBD2 (7 bases). Germline V gives CDR1 SGDLS, CDR2 YYNGEE. The germline V and J ends were trimmed by 6 bases and 0 bases, with 11 bases remaining between them. CDR3 size: 14 residues. The CDR3 loop is CASKRDTSTDTQYF. DNA of the CDR3: TGTGCCAGCAAGCGGGACACGAGCACAGATACGCAGTATTTT.

The genes are TRBV4-3 and TRBJ1-2; 9 bases align to TRBD1. CDR3 size: 15 residues. V lost 0 bases and J lost 8; bases outside the gene matches: 7. Germline CDR1 reads LGHNA; CDR2 reads YSLEER. The DNA of the CDR3 is TGCGCCAGCAGCCAAGATACGGGACAGGGTTGGGGCTACACCTTC. Amino acids: CASSQDTGQGWGYTF.

The chain combines TRBV28 with TRBJ1-1, with 8 bases fitting TRBD1. Germline V CDR1 and CDR2: MDHEN, SYDVKM. The V gene end was trimmed by 6 bases and the J gene end by 4 bases; junction bases not matched to a gene: 10. CDR3 length: 15 residues. CDR3 sequence reads: CASSARGTGVTEAFF. For the CDR3, the DNA is TGTGCCAGCAGCGCGCGTGGGACAGGCGTCACTGAAGCTTTCTTT.

This clonotype occurred a few times. The chain combines TRBV20-1 with TRBJ2-7, with TRBD2 matching over 7 bases. Germline trimming cut 5 bases from V and 7 bases from J; bases unmatched to any gene: 14. The V gene's germline CDR1 is DFQATT and CDR2 SNEGSKA (reference sequence). CDR3 size: 14 residues. This CDR3 reads CSAGVAAGPGEQYF. CDR3 DNA: TGCAGTGCTGGGGTAGCAGCGGGACCGGGTGAGCAGTACTTC.

The gene calls are TRBV12-3 or TRBV12-4 and TRBJ2-5; D possibly corresponds to TRBD1 (6 bases). The CDR3 sequence is 16 residues long. V was cut by 6 bases and J by 4 bases, with 21 bases left in between. CDR3 DNA sequence: TGTGCCAGCAGCCCCCAGGGGAATGGTCCGAGAGAGACCCAGTACTTC. Protein sequence: CASSPQGNGPRETQYF.

This clonotype occurred a few times. The chain joins TRBV10-3 to TRBJ2-5; the D gene is possibly TRBD2 (6 bases). V was cut by 6 bases and J by 5 bases, with 16 bases left in between. The CDR3 consists of 14 residues. Germline loops: CDR1 ENHRY, CDR2 SYGVKD. The CDR3 DNA sequence: TGTGCCATCAGCCCGCAGGCGGGGCGGGAGACCCAGTACTTC. This codes for CAISPQAGRETQYF.

This clonotype was counted at least ten times. This chain joins TRBV6-5 and TRBJ1-1; D uncertain. This CDR3 spans 16 amino acids. Trimming shortened V by 2 bases and J by 3 bases, and 16 bases separated the two germline ends. CDR1 is MNHEY and CDR2 is SVGAGI in the germline V gene. The chain's CDR3 is CASSYEPVTLHTEAFF. The CDR3 DNA follows: TGTGCCAGCAGTTACGAACCAGTAACTTTACACACTGAAGCTTTCTTT.

With regard to this clonotype: Germline is not matched at one junction end, which may reflect a read error. The chain recombines TRBV5-1 with TRBJ2-4; 8 bases align to TRBD1. The end of the DNA is better explained by TRBJ2-7, so the J call may be wrong. The germline CDR1 and CDR2 sequences are SGHRS and YFSETQ. This CDR3 has 15 amino acids. The CDR3: CASSPTGVLSNEQYF. CDR3 sequence (DNA): TGCGCCAGCAGCCCGACAGGGGTCCTCTCCAACGAGCAGTACTTC.

The CDR3 DNA reads TGTGCCAGTAGTATTATCGGGCAGGGAAGCAATCAGCCCCAGCATTTT. Its translation is CASSIIGQGSNQPQHF. This sequence joins TRBV19 and TRBJ1-5; weak D call: TRBD1 (5 bases). In germline, CDR1 is LNHDA, CDR2 SQIVND (reference sequence). Trimming left V 3 bases short and J 1 base short, with 13 bases between. This CDR3 is built from 16 residues.

The chain recombines TRBV12-3 or TRBV12-4 with TRBJ1-2, with D tentatively TRBD1 (6 bases). CDR3 size: 14 residues. Trimming removed 6 bases from V and 8 bases from J, with 19 bases in between. CDR3 DNA: TGTGCCAGCAGCCCCGCCGTCAGGGGAACCGGCTACACCTTC. Protein product: CASSPAVRGTGYTF.

The chain has TRBV5-1 and TRBJ2-6, with D unresolved. CDR1 and CDR2 from the germline V gene are SGHRS and YFSETQ. The CDR3 is 21 residues long. Trimming left V 3 bases short and J 0 bases short, with 25 bases between. The CDR3 region has the DNA TGCGCCAGCAGCTCGCTAAAAACAATATCACAGAGAAACTCTGGGGCCAACGTCCTGACTTTC. Translating it yields CASSSLKTISQRNSGANVLTF.

The chain combines TRBV7-2 with TRBJ1-6; a weak D match, TRBD1 (5 bases). In germline, CDR1 is SGHTA, CDR2 FQGNSA. The ends were cut back, 6 bases at V and 4 bases at J, with 10 bases in the middle. The CDR3 is made up of 14 amino acids. The CDR3 bases are TGTGCCAGCAGTCAGGACACTTATAATTCACCCCTCCACTTT. Translating it yields CASSQDTYNSPLHF. The full variable domain, its missing parts supplied by reference TRBV7-2 and TRBJ1-6, is GAGVSQSPSNKVTEKGKDVELRCDPISGHTALYWYRQSLGQGLEFLIYFQGNSAPDKSGLPSDRFSAERTGGSVSTLTIQRTQQEDSAVYLCASSQDTYNSPLHFGNGTRLTVT.

This clonotype was counted ten times or more. CDR3 residues: CASSLTSTDTQYF. In DNA, the CDR3 is TGCGCCAGCAGCTTGACTAGCACAGATACGCAGTATTTT. The J gene is TRBJ2-3, the V gene TRBV5-1; unclear D gene. CDR3 length equals 13 residues. Germline assignment: CDR1 SGHRS and CDR2 YFSETQ. Deletions cut 1 base from V and 0 bases from J, with 3 bases between.

This clonotype was seen just once. The CDR3 spells CASRPLAGRTYEQYF. CDR3 coding DNA: TGTGCCAGCAGACCACTAGCGGGGCGTACCTACGAGCAGTACTTC. This rearrangement joins TRBV2 to TRBJ2-5; TRBD2 matches 10 bases. Near its end, the DNA agrees better with TRBJ2-7, so the J call may be wrong. Germline V gene data show CDR1 as SNHLY and CDR2 as FYNNEI. This CDR3 region has 15 residues.

This clonotype was seen more than once but under ten times. V and J are TRBV21-1 and TRBJ2-7; no DNA check was done on the table's D call, TRBD1. TRBV21-1 is listed as a pseudogene. The CDR3 totals 16 residues. Here the CDR3 reads CASSKALGQGGHEQYF. The CDR3 DNA reads as TGTGCCAGCAGCAAAGCACTGGGACAGGGTGGGCACGAGCAGTACTTC.

With regard to this clonotype: Its ends do not fully match the called genes, so a read error is possible. The chain joins TRBV5-1 to TRBJ2-1; 8 nucleotides match TRBD1. The germline V gene has CDR1 SGHRS and CDR2 YFSETQ. There are 14 residues in the CDR3. CDR3 in DNA: TGTGCCAGCAGCTTTCCAGGGACAGGCAATGAGCAGTTCTTC. Amino acids: CASSFPGTGNEQFF.